This T cell receptor (beta chain) was recovered during a study of vaccination and CD4 T cells after COVID-19. This sample's treatment: roughly 10-day PBMC culture with coronavirus spike peptide pools or control peptides (ViraFEST assay). Researchers reported culturing about 2.1 million PBMCs per well with about 10 IU/ml IL-2 and approximately 10 ug/ml peptide pools. Findings and caveats of the study: Convalescent patients had a median around 86% of reactive clones appearing only post-vaccination.

This clonotype was seen just once. The antigen remains unidentified. Researchers used the Oncomine TCR Beta short-read assay to sequence DNA from cultured CD4+ T cells. In TCRdb, the PCR reads were re-called with MiXCR into one record per CDR3 protein. The table records more than 15,000 distinct CDR3 sequences, around 30% of them present only once. From germline, CDR1 is SGDLS and CDR2 YYNGEE. V lost 0 bases to trimming and J lost 8 bases, with 12 bases between them. The CDR3 is 14 amino acids. Input material: cultured CD4+ T cells from blood. This TCR was sampled from a human donor with COVID-19. The chain carries TRBV9 and TRBJ1-3; D gene unclear. The CDR3 region has the DNA TGTGCCAGCAGCGTAGCCTTCTCGGTGGACACCATATATTTT. It specifies CASSVAFSVDTIYF.